These 21 T cell receptor beta chains share one sample of origin, sequenced in a study of response to subunit inactivated influenza vaccine. TCRdb re-called the RT-PCR reads through MiXCR, storing one row per CDR3 protein. The sample carries about 500,000 distinct CDR3 sequences, 15% to 20% recorded once. The material was CD4+ T cells sorted from PBMCs, obtained about 24 months after vaccination. The receptor source for this set is a man in his fifties or sixties who received an inactivated influenza vaccine.

This clonotype was picked up a small number of times. The CDR3 DNA is TGCAGCGTACAGGGGATGAACACTGAAGCTTTCTTT. Translation: CSVQGMNTEAFF. The chain employs TRBV29-1 and TRBJ1-1; 7 bases align to TRBD1. The germline gives CDR1 SQVTM, CDR2 ANQGSEA. The CDR3 is 12 residues long. The junction had 1 base not matched to a gene; V was cut back by 6 bases and J by 0 bases.

As concerns this clonotype: Relative to the germline gene, one junction end is altered; a read error may explain this. The V call is TRBV12-3 or TRBV12-4, the J call TRBJ2-7, with D tentatively TRBD2 (6 bases). The CDR3 has 12 amino acids. The CDR3 loop reads CASGYSTGSASF. CDR3 in DNA: TGTGCCAGCGGATATTCGACCGGGAGCGCCTCCTTC.

This clonotype was counted at least ten times. The chain joins TRBV10-1 to TRBJ2-4; TRBD1 is a possible D gene (5 bases). With 7 bases removed from V and 4 bases from J, the gap between germline ends came to 8 bases. This CDR3 is 12 amino acids long. Germline loops: CDR1 WNHNN, CDR2 SYGVQD (reference sequence). For the CDR3, the DNA is TGCGCCAGCACCCACAGGAAAAACATTCAGTACTTC. This codes for CASTHRKNIQYF.

Ten or more counts support this clonotype. V is TRBV11-2 and J is TRBJ2-7; maybe TRBD1 (6 bases). V lost 6 bases to trimming and J lost 3 bases, with 18 bases between them. The germline gives CDR1 SGHAT, CDR2 FQNNGV. This CDR3 is built from 15 residues. The CDR3 DNA reads as TGTGCCAGCAGTCCAACCGGGACAATGGTCTACGAGCAGTACTTC. It codes for CASSPTGTMVYEQYF.

This clonotype was seen a single time. J is TRBJ1-5 and V is TRBV19; TRBD1 is a possible D gene (6 bases). The CDR3 runs to 15 residues. V was trimmed by 3 bases and J by 3 bases, leaving 12 bases between them. Germline V gives CDR1 LNHDA, CDR2 SQIVND (reference sequence). The CDR3 spells CASSMQGRINQPQHF. In DNA, the CDR3 is TGTGCCAGTAGTATGCAGGGGAGAATCAATCAGCCCCAGCATTTT.

There are many counts of this clonotype. The chain links TRBV7-9 to TRBJ2-2; 8 nucleotides line up with TRBD1. The ends lost 3 bases at V and 0 bases at J; junction bases unmatched: 6. The CDR3 contains 17 residues. Germline lookup yields CDR1 SEHNR and CDR2 FQNEAQ (reference sequence). CDR3 in amino acids: CASSFRPGQANTGELFF. The CDR3 bases are TGTGCCAGCAGCTTCCGACCGGGACAGGCGAACACCGGGGAGCTGTTTTTT.

This clonotype showed up many times. V gene TRBV5-8 combines with J gene TRBJ2-4, with D tentatively TRBD1 (6 bases). This CDR3 comprises 15 residues. Germline V CDR1 and CDR2: SGHTS, YDEGEE. V lost 1 base and J lost 4, with 12 bases in between. CDR3 amino acids: CASSLTGFEKNIQYF. CDR3 coding DNA: TGTGCCAGCAGCTTGACAGGGTTTGAGAAAAACATTCAGTACTTC.

In its sample, this clonotype was seen a few times. The chain joins TRBV5-1 to TRBJ2-1; D is possibly TRBD2 (6 bases). The CDR3 loop spans 15 amino acids. CDR1 and CDR2 (germline): SGHRS, YFSETQ. V lost 0 bases and J 6 bases, leaving 13 bases between the germline ends. CDR3 loop: CASSLAGGAINEQFF. The CDR3 bases are TGCGCCAGCAGCTTGGCAGGAGGGGCGATCAATGAGCAGTTCTTC.

The gene calls are TRBV7-2 and TRBJ2-3; 8 bases line up with TRBD2. J lost 9 bases, V lost 4 bases, and 15 bases had no gene match. Germline V CDR1 and CDR2: SGHTA, FQGNSA. The CDR3 totals 16 residues. The DNA for the CDR3 is TGTGCCAGCAGCTCAGCCCTAGCGGGTGGGTCTCGGACGCAGTATTTT. This gives the protein CASSSALAGGSRTQYF.

The chain recombines TRBV20-1 with TRBJ2-5; D gene ambiguous. Germline V gene lookup returns CDR1 DFQATT and CDR2 SNEGSKA (reference sequence). V was trimmed by 8 bases and J by 9 bases, leaving 22 bases between them. This CDR3 spans 13 amino acids. The CDR3 DNA reads as TGCAGTCTAGAGATGTCCGGCGGTGCGGCCCAGTACTTC. Translated: CSLEMSGGAAQYF.

This clonotype has just a few counts. V is TRBV6-1 and J is TRBJ2-3; D may correspond to TRBD1 or TRBD2 (5 bases each). Germline CDR1 reads MNHNS; CDR2 reads SASEGT. This CDR3 contains 13 residues. Trimming removed 8 bases at V and 2 bases at J, with 11 bases between. The CDR3, as DNA: TGTGCCAGCCTCCGGGGCCTCACAGATACGCAGTATTTT. The encoded protein is CASLRGLTDTQYF.

There are a few counts of this clonotype. The V gene is TRBV24-1, the J gene TRBJ2-5; 7 bases are shared with TRBD2. The germline gives CDR1 KGHDR, CDR2 SFDVKD. The CDR3 consists of 15 residues. The V and J ends lost 1 base and 5 bases, in that order; junction bases with no gene match: 6. The chain's CDR3 is CATSDFGGSRETQYF. The CDR3 region has the DNA TGTGCCACCAGTGATTTCGGCGGGAGCCGTGAGACCCAGTACTTC.

This clonotype was picked up a small number of times. The chain carries TRBV12-3 or TRBV12-4 and TRBJ2-5; possibly TRBD2 for D (7 bases). There are 15 residues in the CDR3. Trimming took off 5 bases at V and 5 bases at J, with 18 bases between the two ends. The chain's CDR3 is CASSPSEGGAETQYF. CDR3 bases: TGTGCCAGCAGTCCTAGTGAGGGGGGGGCGGAGACCCAGTACTTC.

This clonotype was picked up a small number of times. The CDR3 loop reads CSATDGSEAFF. For the CDR3, the DNA is TGCAGTGCTACGGACGGCTCTGAAGCTTTCTTT. The V call is TRBV20-1, the J call TRBJ1-1; D is undetermined. The germline V gene encodes CDR1 DFQATT and CDR2 SNEGSKA (reference sequence). The CDR3 is 11 residues long. The ends were cut back, 4 bases at V and 6 bases at J, with 9 bases in the middle.

The chain has TRBV7-2 and TRBJ2-5; the D gene is possibly TRBD1 (5 bases). Looked up from germline, CDR1 is SGHTA and CDR2 is FQGNSA. CDR3 length: 14 amino acids. V shed 5 bases and J shed 1 base, with 11 bases lying between them. CDR3 in amino acids: CASSPQGAQETQYF. CDR3 bases: TGTGCCAGCAGCCCTCAGGGTGCCCAAGAGACCCAGTACTTC. The whole variable domain, filled in from reference TRBV7-2 and TRBJ2-5, reads GAGVSQSPSNKVTEKGKDVELRCDPISGHTALYWYRQSLGQGLEFLIYFQGNSAPDKSGLPSDRFSAERTGGSVSTLTIQRTQQEDSAVYLCASSPQGAQETQYFGPGTRLLVL.

This clonotype occurred a few times. The chain uses TRBV6-5 and TRBJ1-1; possibly TRBD1 for D (6 bases). This CDR3 is 16 amino acids long. Germline V CDR1 and CDR2: MNHEY, SVGAGI. Trimming took off 0 bases at V and 0 bases at J, with 11 bases between the two ends. CDR3 DNA: TGTGCCAGCAGTTACTCTGGGGGGGGCCTGAACACTGAAGCTTTCTTT. Translating gives CASSYSGGGLNTEAFF.

This chain connects TRBV5-1 to TRBJ2-7; 8 nucleotides match TRBD1. The CDR3 consists of 14 residues. With V trimmed by 5 bases and J by 0 bases, 4 bases remained unmatched. Germline CDR1 reads SGHRS; CDR2 reads YFSETQ. CDR3 DNA sequence: TGCGCCAGCAGGCCGGACAGGGCCTCCTACGAGCAGTACTTC. This encodes CASRPDRASYEQYF.

This clonotype was observed many times. The V gene is TRBV7-9, the J gene TRBJ2-2; D is unclear. CDR1 is SEHNR, CDR2 FQNEAQ, per germline (reference sequence). This CDR3 is built from 15 residues. Trimming shortened V by 6 bases and J by 2 bases, and 13 bases separated the two germline ends. The CDR3 is CASSLGSGNTGELFF. The CDR3 coding sequence is TGTGCCAGCAGTCTTGGGTCGGGTAACACCGGGGAGCTGTTTTTT.

The chain uses TRBV6-5 and TRBJ2-5; 7 bases fit TRBD2. CDR3 length: 15 residues. V shed 3 bases, J shed 7 bases, and the junction held 11 bases outside the gene matches. CDR1 is MNHEY, CDR2 SVGAGI, per germline. The CDR3 protein is CASSYRREYYGTQYF. The CDR3 DNA sequence: TGTGCCAGCAGTTATCGGCGGGAGTATTATGGGACCCAGTACTTC.

This clonotype was detected only a few times. V and J are TRBV5-1 and TRBJ2-7; TRBD1 might be the D (6 bases). Germline assignment: CDR1 SGHRS and CDR2 YFSETQ. Trimming took off 3 bases at V and 2 bases at J, with 12 bases between the two ends. The length of the CDR3 is 14 residues. CDR3 sequence (DNA): TGCGCCAGCAGCTACAGGGAAGCGGCCTACGAGCAGTACTTC. It is translated as CASSYREAAYEQYF.

This clonotype was observed a few times. This chain joins TRBV7-2 and TRBJ1-2; D is undetermined. The CDR3 has 12 amino acids. The germline V gene has CDR1 SGHTA and CDR2 FQGNSA. Deletions cut 5 bases from V and 5 bases from J, with 9 bases between. CDR3 nucleotides: TGTGCCAGCAGCCTGAGAACTTATGGCTACACCTTC. This translates into CASSLRTYGYTF.